The 29 T cell receptor beta chains listed next were all sequenced from one sample in a study of blood T cell repertoires in COVID-19 (dated by TCRdb to 2020 to 2022). The method behind the library was the immunoSEQ multiplex PCR assay. TCRdb retrieved this table from immuneACCESS and kept in-frame rearrangements only. Not all clones are present; in checked studies, unresolved V genes account for under half, and no reason is known for the remainder. The sample contains roughly 160,000 clones, roughly four fifths of them found a single time. Jointly, the top ten make up roughly 2% of the sample. Sequencing input: peripheral blood. The receptors shown here come from an elderly woman with acute or convalescent COVID-19.

The V gene is TRBV7-8, the J gene TRBJ1-4, with 9 bases fitting TRBD1. V shed 5 bases, J shed 4 bases, and the junction held 11 bases outside the gene matches. From germline, CDR1 is SGHVS and CDR2 FQNEAQ. The length of the CDR3 is 17 residues. This CDR3 reads CASSARTGVLSNEKLFF. The CDR3, as DNA: TGTGCCAGCAGCGCGCGGACAGGGGTGCTCAGTAATGAAAAACTGTTTTTT.

The rearrangement joins TRBV20-1 to TRBJ1-1; 7 bases line up with TRBD1. Unmatched junction bases numbered 2, after V lost 3 bases and J lost 1 base. The CDR3 runs 13 residues. Germline CDR1 and CDR2: DFQATT and SNEGSKA (reference sequence). The CDR3 sequence is CSASGQENTEAFF. The CDR3 DNA is TGCAGTGCTAGTGGACAGGAGAACACTGAAGCTTTCTTT.

The rearrangement joins TRBV10-3 to TRBJ2-1; the match to TRBD2 covers 7 bases. V dropped 1 base and J dropped 7; count of bases not matched to a gene: 7. This CDR3 contains 15 residues. Per the germline V gene, CDR1 is ENHRY and CDR2 is SYGVKD. CDR3 loop: CAISEFAGVGNEQFF. Here the CDR3 DNA reads TGTGCCATCAGTGAGTTTGCGGGAGTGGGAAATGAGCAGTTCTTC.

The V and J genes are TRBV19 and TRBJ2-7, with 11 positions matching TRBD1. Germline trimming cut 4 bases from V and 6 bases from J; bases unmatched to any gene: 8. The CDR3 extends over 15 amino acids. Germline lookup yields CDR1 LNHDA and CDR2 SQIVND (reference sequence). CDR3 nucleotides: TGTGCCAGTAGTACCTCCGGGACAGGGGGAGGCGAGCAGTACTTC. This translates into CASSTSGTGGGEQYF.

A note on this clone: The junction does not match germline at one end; this may be a read error. The chain links TRBV5-1 to TRBJ2-1, with unresolved D. The CDR3 sequence is 14 residues long. The germline gives CDR1 SGHRS, CDR2 YFSETQ. The CDR3 protein is CTSSLDPGSNEQFF. CDR3 coding DNA: TGCACCAGCAGCTTGGATCCCGGGTCCAATGAGCAGTTCTTC. Full variable domain (missing parts from reference TRBV5-1 and TRBJ2-1): KAGVTQTPRYLIKTRGQQVTLSCSPISGHRSVSWYQQTPGQGLQFLFEYFSETQRNKGNFPGRFSGRQFSNSRSEMNVSTLELGDSALYLCTSSLDPGSNEQFFGPGTRLTVL.

The rearrangement links TRBV2 to TRBJ1-5, with 7 positions matching TRBD1. The CDR3 loop spans 14 amino acids. V lost 0 bases and J lost 7; bases outside the gene matches: 3. The germline CDR1 and CDR2 sequences are SNHLY and FYNNEI. CDR3 amino acids: CASSEADRVQPQHF. The CDR3 nucleotides are TGTGCCAGCAGTGAAGCTGACAGGGTACAGCCCCAGCATTTT.

This chain connects TRBV29-1 to TRBJ1-2; D possibly corresponds to TRBD1 (6 bases). The CDR3 consists of 13 residues. Germline values: CDR1 SQVTM, CDR2 ANQGSEA. Trimming pared 3 bases from V and 4 bases from J, leaving 12 bases between. The CDR3 DNA is TGCAGCGTTGATTTGGACAGTCTCTATGGCTACACCTTC. This translates into CSVDLDSLYGYTF.

This clone appeared once. The rearrangement joins TRBV7-2 to TRBJ1-2; TRBD1 aligns across 7 bases. Germline assignment: CDR1 SGHTA and CDR2 FQGNSA. This CDR3 spans 14 amino acids. The junction had 8 bases not matched to a gene; V was cut back by 2 bases and J by 8 bases. The CDR3: CASSLPRDSKGYTF. The CDR3 DNA is TGTGCCAGCAGCTTACCCCGGGACAGTAAAGGCTACACCTTC.

The chain employs TRBV30 and TRBJ1-4; D perhaps matches TRBD1 (6 bases). Germline V CDR1 and CDR2: GTSNPN, SVGIG (reference sequence). The CDR3 has 15 residues. Between the trimmed V and J ends, which lost 4 bases and 0 bases, there was a span of 12 bases. The CDR3 loop is CAWNPGDTTNEKLFF. CDR3 DNA sequence: TGTGCCTGGAATCCAGGGGACACAACTAATGAAAAACTGTTTTTT.

V and J are TRBV5-4 and TRBJ2-2, with 7 bases aligning to TRBD1. Trimming at V came to 2 bases and at J to 0 bases, leaving 4 bases not matched to a gene. Germline lookup yields CDR1 SGHNT and CDR2 YYREEE (reference sequence). This CDR3 has 16 amino acids. CDR3 protein: CASSFPGQPNTGELFF. CDR3 in DNA: TGTGCCAGCAGCTTCCCGGGACAGCCGAACACCGGGGAGCTGTTTTTT.

The chain combines TRBV5-4 with TRBJ2-3, with D tentatively TRBD1 (5 bases). V shed 0 bases and J shed 4 bases, with 12 bases lying between them. The CDR3 is 15 amino acids. The germline V gene encodes CDR1 SGHNT and CDR2 YYREEE (reference sequence). CDR3 in amino acids: CASSLGQGRPDTQYF. CDR3 coding DNA: TGTGCCAGCAGCTTGGGGCAGGGAAGGCCAGATACGCAGTATTTT.

The chain joins TRBV6-5 to TRBJ2-7; possibly TRBD1 for D (6 bases). Between the trimmed V and J ends, which lost 4 bases and 4 bases, there was a span of 17 bases. Germline V gene sequence: CDR1 MNHEY, CDR2 SVGAGI. CDR3 length equals 15 residues. The CDR3 sequence: CASSSVWDTQYEQYF. The CDR3 DNA sequence: TGTGCCAGCAGTTCCGTCTGGGACACACAGTACGAGCAGTACTTC.

This clone showed up just a few times. This sequence joins TRBV29-1 and TRBJ2-3; 9 bases line up with TRBD1. Germline V CDR1 and CDR2: SQVTM, ANQGSEA. The V and J ends lost 3 bases and 3 bases, in that order; junction bases with no gene match: 7. CDR3 length: 15 residues. The chain's CDR3 is CSVDYGTGYTDTQYF. Here the CDR3 DNA reads TGCAGCGTTGACTATGGGACAGGGTATACAGATACGCAGTATTTT.

V usage is TRBV21-1 and J usage is TRBJ1-1; TRBD1 was called by the table and not checked on the DNA. TRBV21-1 is flagged as a pseudogene. There are 24 residues in the CDR3. Here the CDR3 DNA reads TGTGCCAGCAGCAAGGACATTATTAAAACGAACACCTTGACAGGCACCCAAAAAAACACTGAAGCTTTCTTT. It is translated as CASSKDIIKTNTLTGTQKNTEAFF.

This clone occurred once. The chain joins TRBV7-2 to TRBJ1-1; D perhaps matches TRBD1 (5 bases). V lost 6 bases, J lost 1 base, and 12 bases lay in between. The CDR3 contains 14 residues. The germline V gene has CDR1 SGHTA and CDR2 FQGNSA. The CDR3 nucleotides read TGTGCCAGCAGACGGAGGGGACCGAACACTGAAGCTTTCTTT. It is translated as CASRRRGPNTEAFF.

This clone showed up just a few times. This rearrangement joins TRBV9 to TRBJ2-3; TRBD2 matches 7 bases. V lost 4 bases and J lost 2; bases outside the gene matches: 7. The CDR3 is 15 amino acids. Germline V gene sequence: CDR1 SGDLS, CDR2 YYNGEE. Written as DNA, the CDR3 is TGTGCCAGCAGCTTACGGGGGGACTTCACAGATACGCAGTATTTT. It is translated as CASSLRGDFTDTQYF.

The rearrangement joins TRBV25-1 to TRBJ2-1; the match to TRBD1 covers 9 bases. Germline values: CDR1 MGHDK, CDR2 SYGVNS. The CDR3 length is 13 residues. The junction had 5 bases not matched to a gene; V was cut back by 5 bases and J by 9 bases. This CDR3 reads CASSPRQGGEQFF. The CDR3 DNA follows: TGTGCCAGCAGTCCGCGACAGGGGGGTGAGCAGTTCTTC.

J is TRBJ1-2 and V is TRBV6-2 or TRBV6-3, with D tentatively TRBD1 (5 bases). Germline V gene data show CDR1 as MNHEY and CDR2 as SVGEGT. V dropped 4 bases and J dropped 3 bases, with 6 bases sitting between them. This CDR3 region has 12 residues. CDR3 sequence (DNA): TGTGCCAGCAGTTCACAGGACTATGGCTACACCTTC. This encodes CASSSQDYGYTF.

The chain recombines TRBV6-5 with TRBJ1-5, with 7 bases matching TRBD1. V was pared by 2 bases and J by 9 bases, with 7 bases of the junction left unmatched. Looked up from germline, CDR1 is MNHEY and CDR2 is SVGAGI. This CDR3 has 14 amino acids. In DNA form, the CDR3 reads TGTGCCAGCAGTTACAGACAGGGTGGATGGCCCCAGCATTTT. This gives the protein CASSYRQGGWPQHF.

The rearrangement joins TRBV14 to TRBJ1-1; the D is unclear. V gave up 1 base and J gave up 1 base, with 4 bases separating them. Germline values: CDR1 SGHDN, CDR2 FVKESK. CDR3 size: 13 residues. The chain's CDR3 is CASSQVRNTEAFF. Here the CDR3 DNA reads TGTGCCAGCAGCCAAGTCAGGAACACTGAAGCTTTCTTT.

The V gene is TRBV9, the J gene TRBJ1-6; 8 bases line up with TRBD1. CDR3 length equals 15 residues. V dropped 4 bases and J dropped 6; count of bases not matched to a gene: 6. In germline, CDR1 is SGDLS, CDR2 YYNGEE. CDR3 amino acids: CASSTRGQGNSPLHF. The CDR3 nucleotides are TGTGCCAGCAGCACCCGTGGACAGGGTAATTCACCCCTCCACTTT. The full variable domain, completed using reference TRBV9 and TRBJ1-6, is DSGVTQTPKHLITATGQRVTLRCSPRSGDLSVYWYQQSLDQGLQFLIQYYNGEERAKGNILERFSAQQFPDLHSELNLSSLELGDSALYFCASSTRGQGNSPLHFGNGTRLTVT.

The chain uses TRBV7-3 and TRBJ2-1; possibly TRBD1 for D (6 bases). Trimming cost V 1 base and J 0 bases, with 7 bases left between them. CDR3 length: 15 amino acids. Germline V CDR1 and CDR2: SGHTA, FQGTGA. CDR3 nucleotides: TGTGCCAGCAGCTTAAGCAGGGGCTCCTACAATGAGCAGTTCTTC. It is translated as CASSLSRGSYNEQFF.

The CDR3 bases are TGTGCCAGCAGCTTGGACAGGGGGAATCATAATTCACCCCTCCACTTT. As protein: CASSLDRGNHNSPLHF. J is TRBJ1-6 and V is TRBV5-6, with 8 nucleotides matching TRBD1. The germline V gene has CDR1 SGHDT and CDR2 YYEEEE. There are 16 residues in the CDR3. The J segment lost 5 bases and the V segment lost 0 bases, leaving 4 bases of the junction unmatched.

This chain links TRBV7-2 with TRBJ2-7; 7 bases align to TRBD1. With V trimmed by 3 bases and J by 4 bases, 9 bases remained unmatched. Germline loops: CDR1 SGHTA, CDR2 FQGNSA. The CDR3 is 15 residues long. CDR3 sequence reads: CASSFDRVKPYEQYF. The CDR3 coding sequence is TGTGCCAGCAGCTTCGACAGGGTGAAGCCGTACGAGCAGTACTTC.

The chain uses TRBV2 and TRBJ2-7; possibly TRBD2 for D (5 bases). The length of the CDR3 is 15 residues. Trimming removed 7 bases at V and 1 base at J, with 17 bases between. Looked up from germline, CDR1 is SNHLY and CDR2 is FYNNEI. CDR3 DNA: TGTGCCAGCACCCTCAGCGCAGCGGAATCCTACGAGCAGTACTTC. Its protein is CASTLSAAESYEQYF.

The gene calls are TRBV30 and TRBJ1-3; D gene unclear. Germline CDR1 and CDR2: GTSNPN and SVGIG (reference sequence). CDR3 length equals 13 residues. The V end lost 2 bases, the J end lost 7 bases, and 12 bases lay between the germline ends. CDR3 in amino acids: CAWSPSRRNTIYF. DNA for the CDR3: TGTGCCTGGAGTCCCTCGCGGCGCAACACCATATATTTT.

The rearrangement joins TRBV7-9 to TRBJ1-2; 9 positions agree with TRBD1. This CDR3 has 15 amino acids. In germline, CDR1 is SEHNR, CDR2 FQNEAQ (reference sequence). The ends lost 5 bases at V and 4 bases at J; junction bases unmatched: 8. CDR3 residues: CASSPRQGDVYGYTF. In DNA form, the CDR3 reads TGTGCCAGCAGCCCCCGACAGGGGGATGTCTATGGCTACACCTTC. The full variable domain, with the rest looked up from reference TRBV7-9 and TRBJ1-2, is DTGVSQNPRHKITKRGQNVTFRCDPISEHNRLYWYRQTLGQGPEFLTYFQNEAQLEKSRLLSDRFSAERPKGSFSTLEIQRTEQGDSAMYLCASSPRQGDVYGYTFGSGTRLTVV.

The chain has TRBV9 and TRBJ1-1, with 7 nucleotides matching TRBD1. The germline gives CDR1 SGDLS, CDR2 YYNGEE. The J segment lost 1 base and the V segment lost 3 bases, leaving 6 bases of the junction unmatched. This CDR3 spans 15 amino acids. CDR3 nucleotides: TGTGCCAGCAGCGAGGGGGCACGGTCGAACACTGAAGCTTTCTTT. Protein: CASSEGARSNTEAFF. Using reference TRBV9 and TRBJ1-1 for the parts outside the CDR3, the full variable domain is DSGVTQTPKHLITATGQRVTLRCSPRSGDLSVYWYQQSLDQGLQFLIQYYNGEERAKGNILERFSAQQFPDLHSELNLSSLELGDSALYFCASSEGARSNTEAFFGQGTRLTVV.

The chain employs TRBV19 and TRBJ2-3, with 11 bases matching TRBD2. The germline V gene encodes CDR1 LNHDA and CDR2 SQIVND (reference sequence). The CDR3 runs to 16 residues. The trim removed 1 base at V and 2 bases at J, leaving 2 bases unmatched. The CDR3 bases are TGTGCCAGTAGTATAGTAGCGGGGGGGTACACAGATACGCAGTATTTT. Translated, it gives CASSIVAGGYTDTQYF.